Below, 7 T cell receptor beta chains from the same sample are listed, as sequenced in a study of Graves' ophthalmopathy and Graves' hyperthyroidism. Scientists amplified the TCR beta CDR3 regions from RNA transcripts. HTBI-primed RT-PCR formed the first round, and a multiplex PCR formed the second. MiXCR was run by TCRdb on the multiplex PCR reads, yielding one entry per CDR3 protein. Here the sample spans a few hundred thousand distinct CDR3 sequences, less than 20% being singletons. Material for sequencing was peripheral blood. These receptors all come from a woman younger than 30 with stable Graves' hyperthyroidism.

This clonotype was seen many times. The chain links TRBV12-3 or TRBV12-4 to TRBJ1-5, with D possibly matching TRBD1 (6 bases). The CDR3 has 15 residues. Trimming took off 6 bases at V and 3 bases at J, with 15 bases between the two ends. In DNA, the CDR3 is TGTGCCAGCAGCCCAAAGGGACACACCAATCAGCCCCAGCATTTT. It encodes CASSPKGHTNQPQHF.

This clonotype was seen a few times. This CDR3 is CAISDRVANTEAFF. In nucleotides, the CDR3 is TGTGCCATCAGTGACAGGGTCGCGAACACTGAAGCTTTCTTT. This chain links TRBV10-3 with TRBJ1-1, with TRBD1 as a possible D gene (5 bases). Trimming removed 3 bases at V and 1 base at J, with 9 bases between. The CDR3 runs 14 residues. CDR1 and CDR2 (germline): ENHRY, SYGVKD.

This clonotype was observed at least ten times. The CDR3 DNA is TGTGCCAGCTCACCACCAGTGAACACTGAAGCTTTCTTT. It yields the protein CASSPPVNTEAFF. The chain links TRBV18 to TRBJ1-1; D unresolved. This CDR3 contains 13 residues. Germline CDR1 reads KGHSH; CDR2 reads LQKENI. Trimming shortened V by 0 bases and J by 0 bases, and 2 bases separated the two germline ends.

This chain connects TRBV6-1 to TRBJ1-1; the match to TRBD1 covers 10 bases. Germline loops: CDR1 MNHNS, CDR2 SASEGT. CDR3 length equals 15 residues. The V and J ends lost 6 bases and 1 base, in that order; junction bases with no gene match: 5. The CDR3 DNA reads TGTGCCAGCAGATCGGGACAGGGGAGGAACACTGAAGCTTTCTTT. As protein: CASRSGQGRNTEAFF.

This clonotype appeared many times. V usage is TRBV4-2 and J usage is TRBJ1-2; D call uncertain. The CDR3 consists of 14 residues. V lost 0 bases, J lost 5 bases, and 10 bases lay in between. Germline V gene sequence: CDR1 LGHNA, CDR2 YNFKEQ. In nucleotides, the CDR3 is TGTGCCAGCAGCCAAGATTTAAGAGGGTATGGCTACACCTTC. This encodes CASSQDLRGYGYTF.

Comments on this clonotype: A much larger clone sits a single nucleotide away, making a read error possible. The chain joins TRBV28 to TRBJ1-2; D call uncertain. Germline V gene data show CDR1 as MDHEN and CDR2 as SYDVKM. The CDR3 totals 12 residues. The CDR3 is CSSKDNIYGYTF. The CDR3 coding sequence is TGTTCCAGCAAAGACAATATCTATGGCTACACCTTC.

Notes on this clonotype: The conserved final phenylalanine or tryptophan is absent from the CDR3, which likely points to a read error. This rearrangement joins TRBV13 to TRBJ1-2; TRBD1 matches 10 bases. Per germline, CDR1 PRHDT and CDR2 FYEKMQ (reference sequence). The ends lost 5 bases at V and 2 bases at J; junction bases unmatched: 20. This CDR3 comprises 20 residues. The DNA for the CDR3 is TGTGCCAGCAGCATTCTAACGCCGGGACAGGGGCCGTTCGGCAACTATGGCTACACCCTC. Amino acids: CASSILTPGQGPFGNYGYTL.